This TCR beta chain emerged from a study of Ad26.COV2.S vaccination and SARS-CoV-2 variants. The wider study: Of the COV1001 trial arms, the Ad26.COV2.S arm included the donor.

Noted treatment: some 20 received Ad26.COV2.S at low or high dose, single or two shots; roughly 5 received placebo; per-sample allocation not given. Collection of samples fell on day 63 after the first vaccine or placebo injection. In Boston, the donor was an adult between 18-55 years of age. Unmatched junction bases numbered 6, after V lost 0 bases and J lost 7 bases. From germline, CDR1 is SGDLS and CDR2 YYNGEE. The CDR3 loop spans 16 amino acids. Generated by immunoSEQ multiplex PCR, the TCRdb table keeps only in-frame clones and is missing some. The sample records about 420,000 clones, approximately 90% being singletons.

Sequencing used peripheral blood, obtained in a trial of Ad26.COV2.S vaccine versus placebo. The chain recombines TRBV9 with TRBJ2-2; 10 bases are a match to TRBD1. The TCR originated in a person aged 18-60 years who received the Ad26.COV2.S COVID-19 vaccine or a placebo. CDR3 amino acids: CASSVAGTGDGGELFF. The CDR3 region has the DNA TGTGCCAGCAGCGTAGCCGGGACAGGGGACGGCGGGGAGCTGTTTTTT.